The entry below gives a single T cell receptor beta chain sequence along with its context. This clone was observed a single time. What antigen it recognizes has not been identified. The record has no base qualities; no much larger clone is one base away. Patients with autoimmune disease history or receiving systemic immunosuppression were excluded from the trial. Peripheral blood for TCR sequencing was collected from all dose cohorts at baseline, on cycle 4 day 1, and on cycle 7 day 1. Samples came from an open-label, multicenter, first-in-human phase I dose-escalation trial of ivuxolimab. Adults with locally advanced or metastatic head and neck squamous cell, hepatocellular, melanoma or renal cell carcinoma were enrolled in the trial. Before TCR sequencing, CD4+ and CD8+ T cells were separately sorted from peripheral blood. To sequence the TCRbeta CDR3 region, genomic DNA was isolated from the sorted cells. The immunoSEQ Assay was used to sequence the TCRbeta CDR3 regions. TCRdb obtained this table from immuneACCESS and retained in-frame rearrangements with V and J assigned. These tables miss some clones; where compared with another copy, unresolved V genes account for less than half of the shortfall, and the remainder is unexplained. The sample includes 29,000 or so clones, with around 90% observed a single time. The top ten constitute 9.4% of the sample.

These data are taken from a study of OX40 agonist ivuxolimab in advanced cancers. Regarding the study in general: Ivuxolimab was an agonistic, fully human IgG2 monoclonal antibody directed against OX40 (CD134), a costimulatory receptor. Intravenous ivuxolimab was administered to patients every 2 weeks at six dose levels: 0.01, 0.1, 0.3, 1.5, 3 and 10 mg/kg. Among the 50 to 55 dose-escalation patients, around 20 had hepatocellular carcinoma, roughly 15 melanoma, 9 renal cell carcinoma and 9 head and neck cancer. The dose-escalation cohort was around 84% male with a mean age of about 54 years, ranging from roughly 20 to 80. Patients were allowed to have had prior anti-PD-1, anti-PD-L1 or anti-CTLA-4 therapy, and approximately 41% of the dose-escalation patients had previously received checkpoint inhibitors. Three dose-escalation patients achieved partial responses, one with hepatocellular carcinoma and two with cutaneous melanoma. Peripheral TCRbeta sequencing was intended to test whether TCR sequence diversity was altered and clonal T-cell expansion was caused by ivuxolimab. The monotherapy dose-escalation portion (N ≈ 50 patients) of the phase I ivuxolimab trial is reported in the paper.

Study-level results and caveats: After ivuxolimab, more expanded clones were found on average in CD8+ T cells than in CD4+ T cells. At doses of 0.1 to 3.0 mg/kg, clonal expansion of both CD4+ and CD8+ T cells in blood was seen between baseline and week 6. Low levels of normalized T-cell clonal expansion were also shown by some nonresponding patients. In the 0.1-3.0 mg/kg groups, partial responders had among the lowest normalized peripheral clonal expansion, particularly in CD8+ T cells. The antigen specificity of the peripheral T cells that underwent clonal expansion was not determined.

Trimming removed 0 bases from V and 8 bases from J, leaving 7 bases between the germline ends. CDR1 and CDR2 are drawn from the germline V gene (reference sequence): DFQATT, SNEGSKA. The CDR3 numbers 11 residues from cysteine through phenylalanine. Only the CDR3 region is kept as DNA, spanning 33 bases read in frame from base 1. The input for sequencing was CD4+ or CD8+ T cells sorted from blood, taken in a trial of the OX40 agonist ivuxolimab. This sequence uses TRBV20-1 and TRBJ1-2; no D segment can be confidently identified. This receptor was taken from an adult with an advanced solid tumor such as melanoma, head and neck, liver or kidney cancer. In nucleotides, the sequence is TGCAGTGCTAGAGAGACGGGGGGCTACACCTTC. It translates as CSARETGGYTF.